The clone carrying this T cell receptor beta chain has a count of ten or more. Authors of the study amplified TCR beta CDR3 regions from RNA transcripts. Primed by the HTBI set, a first-round RT-PCR was run on the TCR CDR3. TCRdb called the multiplex PCR reads again in MiXCR, with one record for every CDR3 protein. The table shows under 400,000 distinct CDR3 sequences, with about a sixth occurring only once. These data belong to a study of T cells in Graves' hyperthyroidism and ophthalmopathy. V was pared by 5 bases and J by 0 bases, with 7 bases of the junction left unmatched. The V gene's germline CDR1 is SGHAT and CDR2 FQNNGV. The CDR3 spans 15 residues.

Sequencing used blood. The TCR was taken from a woman between 40 and 55 years old with Graves' ophthalmopathy. This chain connects TRBV11-2 to TRBJ2-7, with 7 bases fitting TRBD2. The CDR3 DNA reads as TGTGCCAGCAGCCCGACGGGGGGACGCTCCTACGAGCAGTACTTC. Translation gives CASSPTGGRSYEQYF.